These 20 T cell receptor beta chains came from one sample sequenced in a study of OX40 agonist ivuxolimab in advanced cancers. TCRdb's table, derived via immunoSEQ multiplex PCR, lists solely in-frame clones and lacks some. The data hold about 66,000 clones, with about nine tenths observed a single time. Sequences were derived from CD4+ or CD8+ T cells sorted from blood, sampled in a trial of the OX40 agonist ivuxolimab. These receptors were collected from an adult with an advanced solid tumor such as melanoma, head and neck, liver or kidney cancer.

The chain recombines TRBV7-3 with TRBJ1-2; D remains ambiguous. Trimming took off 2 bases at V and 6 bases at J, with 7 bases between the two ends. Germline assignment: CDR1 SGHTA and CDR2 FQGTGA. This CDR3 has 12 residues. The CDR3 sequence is CASSLWSHGYTF. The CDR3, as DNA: TGTGCCAGCAGCTTATGGAGTCATGGCTACACCTTC.

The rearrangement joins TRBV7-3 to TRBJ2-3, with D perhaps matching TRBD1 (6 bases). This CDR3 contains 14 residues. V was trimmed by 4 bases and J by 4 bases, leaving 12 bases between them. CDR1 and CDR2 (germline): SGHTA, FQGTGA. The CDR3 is CASSSDRSADTQYF. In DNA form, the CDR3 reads TGTGCCAGCAGCTCGGACAGAAGCGCAGATACGCAGTATTTT.

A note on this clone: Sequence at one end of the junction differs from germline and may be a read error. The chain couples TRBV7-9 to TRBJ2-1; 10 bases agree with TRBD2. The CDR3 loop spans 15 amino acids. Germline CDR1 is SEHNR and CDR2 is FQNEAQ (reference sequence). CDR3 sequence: CASSIAGGRGNEQFF. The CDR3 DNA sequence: TGTGCCAGCAGCATAGCGGGAGGCCGGGGAAATGAGCAGTTCTTC.

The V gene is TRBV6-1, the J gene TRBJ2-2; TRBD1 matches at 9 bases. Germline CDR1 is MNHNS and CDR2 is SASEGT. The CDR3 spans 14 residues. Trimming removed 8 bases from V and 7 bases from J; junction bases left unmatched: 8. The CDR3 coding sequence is TGTGCCAGCGGGGAAACAGGGGGCTACGGGGAGCTGTTTTTT. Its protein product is CASGETGGYGELFF.

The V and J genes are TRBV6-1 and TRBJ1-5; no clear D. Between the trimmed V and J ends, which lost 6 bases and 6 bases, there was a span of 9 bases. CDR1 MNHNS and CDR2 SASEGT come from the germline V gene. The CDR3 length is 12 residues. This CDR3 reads CASSQVPQPQHF. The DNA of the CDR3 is TGTGCCAGCAGCCAGGTTCCTCAGCCCCAGCATTTT.

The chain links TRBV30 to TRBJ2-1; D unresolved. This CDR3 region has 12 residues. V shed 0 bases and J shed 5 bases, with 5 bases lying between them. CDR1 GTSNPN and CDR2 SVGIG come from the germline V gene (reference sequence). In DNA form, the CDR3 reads TGTGCCTGGAGTGTTTCCCACAATGAGCAGTTCTTC. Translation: CAWSVSHNEQFF.

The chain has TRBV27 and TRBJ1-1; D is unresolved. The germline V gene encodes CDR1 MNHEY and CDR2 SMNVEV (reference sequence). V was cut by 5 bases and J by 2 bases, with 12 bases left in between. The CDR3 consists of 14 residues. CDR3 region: CASSPDGINTEAFF. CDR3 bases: TGTGCCAGCAGTCCTGACGGAATAAACACTGAAGCTTTCTTT.

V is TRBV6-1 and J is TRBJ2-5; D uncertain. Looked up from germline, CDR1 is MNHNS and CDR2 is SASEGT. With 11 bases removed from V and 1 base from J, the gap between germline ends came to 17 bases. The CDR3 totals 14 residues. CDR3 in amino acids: CAALQETVQETQYF. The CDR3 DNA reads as TGTGCCGCCCTACAAGAAACTGTCCAAGAGACCCAGTACTTC.

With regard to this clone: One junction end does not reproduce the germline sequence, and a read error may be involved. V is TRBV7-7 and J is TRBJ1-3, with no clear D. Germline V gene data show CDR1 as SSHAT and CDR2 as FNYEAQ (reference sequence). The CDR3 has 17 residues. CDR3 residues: CASSLLGGANSGNTIYF. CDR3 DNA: TGTGCTAGCAGCTTATTAGGCGGCGCTAATTCTGGAAACACCATATATTTT.

The CDR3 DNA reads as TGTGCCAGCAGTGCAGAGACCACAGATACGCAGTATTTT. Amino acids: CASSAETTDTQYF. The chain couples TRBV6-4 to TRBJ2-3, with D unresolved. The germline CDR1 and CDR2 sequences are MRHNA and SNTAGT. Trimming removed 4 bases at V and 2 bases at J, with 7 bases between. The CDR3 is 13 amino acids.

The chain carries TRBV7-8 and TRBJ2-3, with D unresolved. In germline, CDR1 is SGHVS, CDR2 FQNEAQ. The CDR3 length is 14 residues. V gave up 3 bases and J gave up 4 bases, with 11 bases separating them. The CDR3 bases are TGTGCCAGCAGCTTTATGCTGCCCCCAGATACGCAGTATTTT. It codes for CASSFMLPPDTQYF.

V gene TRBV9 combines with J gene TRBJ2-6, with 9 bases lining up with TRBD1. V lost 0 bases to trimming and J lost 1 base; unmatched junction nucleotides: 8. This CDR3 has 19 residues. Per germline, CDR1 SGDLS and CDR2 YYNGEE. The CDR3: CASSVDFRDRESGANVLTF. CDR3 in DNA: TGTGCCAGCAGCGTAGATTTCCGGGACAGGGAATCTGGGGCCAACGTCCTGACTTTC.

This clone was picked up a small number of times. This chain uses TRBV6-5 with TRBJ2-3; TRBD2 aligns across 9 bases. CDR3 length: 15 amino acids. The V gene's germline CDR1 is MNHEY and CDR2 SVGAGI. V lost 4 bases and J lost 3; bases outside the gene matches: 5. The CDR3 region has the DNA TGTGCCAGCAGTTCAGCGGGGGGCCGGACAGATACGCAGTATTTT. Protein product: CASSSAGGRTDTQYF.

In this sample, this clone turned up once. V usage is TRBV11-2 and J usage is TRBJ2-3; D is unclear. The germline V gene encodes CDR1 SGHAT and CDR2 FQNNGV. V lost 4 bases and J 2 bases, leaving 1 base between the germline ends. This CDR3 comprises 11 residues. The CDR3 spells CASSSTDTQYF. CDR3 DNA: TGTGCCAGCAGCTCCACAGATACGCAGTATTTT.

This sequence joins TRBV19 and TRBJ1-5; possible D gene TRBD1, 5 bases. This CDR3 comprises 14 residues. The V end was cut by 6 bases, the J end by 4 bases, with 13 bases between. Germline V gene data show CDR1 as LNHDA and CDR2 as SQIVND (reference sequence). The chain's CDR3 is CASREQEFNQPQHF. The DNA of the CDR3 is TGTGCCAGTAGGGAACAGGAGTTTAATCAGCCCCAGCATTTT.

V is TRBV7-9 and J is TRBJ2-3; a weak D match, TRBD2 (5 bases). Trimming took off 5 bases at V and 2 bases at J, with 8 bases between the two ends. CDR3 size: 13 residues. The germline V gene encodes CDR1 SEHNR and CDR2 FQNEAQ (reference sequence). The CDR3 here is CASSPGNTDTQYF. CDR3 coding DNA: TGTGCCAGCAGCCCGGGGAACACAGATACGCAGTATTTT.

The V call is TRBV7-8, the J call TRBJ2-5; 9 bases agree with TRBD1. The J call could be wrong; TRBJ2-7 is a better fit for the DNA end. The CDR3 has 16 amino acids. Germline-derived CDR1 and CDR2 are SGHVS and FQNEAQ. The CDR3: CASSLATGQGPYEQYF. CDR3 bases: TGTGCCAGCAGCTTAGCCACGGGACAGGGCCCCTACGAGCAGTACTTC.

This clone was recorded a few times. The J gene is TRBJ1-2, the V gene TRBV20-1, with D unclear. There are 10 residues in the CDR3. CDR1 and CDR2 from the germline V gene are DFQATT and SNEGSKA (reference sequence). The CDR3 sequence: CSPPHYGYTF. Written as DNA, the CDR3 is TGCTCGCCCCCACATTATGGCTACACCTTC.

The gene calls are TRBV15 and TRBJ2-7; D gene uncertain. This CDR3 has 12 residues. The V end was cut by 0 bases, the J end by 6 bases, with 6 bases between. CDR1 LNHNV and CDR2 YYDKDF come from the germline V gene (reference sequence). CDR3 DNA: TGTGCCACCAGCAGAGATCTTGCCGAGCAGTACTTC. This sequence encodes CATSRDLAEQYF.

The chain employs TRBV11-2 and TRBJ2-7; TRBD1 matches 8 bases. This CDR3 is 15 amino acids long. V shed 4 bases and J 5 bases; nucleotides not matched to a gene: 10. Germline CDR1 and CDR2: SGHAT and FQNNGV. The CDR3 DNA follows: TGTGCCAGCAGCTCCGGGACAGGATTGAAAAACGAGCAGTACTTC. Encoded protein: CASSSGTGLKNEQYF.